This is a list of T cell receptor beta chains from one sample in a study of cytomegalovirus exposure and HLA in healthy donors. The data were produced by immunoSEQ multiplex PCR, yet TCRdb's version contains in-frame clones alone and is incomplete. There are some 65,000 clones in the sample; almost 80% occur only once, and under 3% lies in the top ten. Sequencing input: PBMCs. Receptors were obtained from a girl under 18 in good health and CMV-seropositive. Both conserved end residues are part of each CDR3. Fields, in order: J gene, V gene, D gene, clone size, CDR3 DNA, CDR3 protein. A D gene is named only where the DNA matches it firmly. Not every row has a clone size; where given, it reads once, few, many or a size class.

TRBJ1-3,TRBV25-1,TRBD1,NA,TGTGCCAGCGGGACAGGGGTGTCTGGAAACACCATATATTTT,CASGTGVSGNTIYF
TRBJ2-5,TRBV5-1,TRBD2,NA,TGCGCCAGCAGCCCTAGCGGGGGGTCGGAGACCCAGTACTTC,CASSPSGGSETQYF
TRBJ1-1,TRBV27,NA,NA,TGTGCCAGTATCGGACTGCTGAACACTGAAGCTTTCTTT,CASIGLLNTEAFF
TRBJ1-5,TRBV5-1,TRBD1,few,TGCGCCAGCAGCTTGGAAGGGGGCCGCAATCAGCCCCAGCATTTT,CASSLEGGRNQPQHF
TRBJ1-3,TRBV25-1,TRBD1,few,TGTGCCAGCAGTGTGCACACAGGGGTCTCTGGAAACACCATATATTTT,CASSVHTGVSGNTIYF
TRBJ1-2,TRBV5-1,TRBD1,NA,TGCGCCAGCAGCTTGGCACCGGGACAGTCTAACTATGGCTACACCTTC,CASSLAPGQSNYGYTF
TRBJ1-1,TRBV19,TRBD1,NA,TGTGCCAGTAGTAGGGCGGACAGGCCCACTGAAGCTTTCTTT,CASSRADRPTEAFF
TRBJ2-5,TRBV29-1,NA,NA,TGCAGCGTTGAAGATCAGCGTGAGACCCAGTACTTC,CSVEDQRETQYF
TRBJ1-2,TRBV28,TRBD1,NA,TGTGCCAGCAGTTTTCAAGACAGGGGTCTCTATGGCTACACCTTC,CASSFQDRGLYGYTF
TRBJ2-1,TRBV27,TRBD2,NA,TGTGCCAGCAGTCAACTAGCGGGATTATACAATGAGCAGTTCTTC,CASSQLAGLYNEQFF
TRBJ1-2,TRBV2,TRBD1,NA,TGTGCCAGCAGAAGGGACAGAACTAACTATGGCTACACCTTC,CASRRDRTNYGYTF
TRBJ2-5,TRBV5-4,TRBD1,NA,TGTGCCAGCAGCTTGCGCCAGGGGGTCGAGACCCAGTACTTC,CASSLRQGVETQYF
TRBJ1-6,TRBV6-1,NA,NA,TGTGCCAGCAGTGACAGGGGAAGATCACCCCTCCACTTT,CASSDRGRSPLHF
TRBJ2-7,TRBV15,NA,NA,TGTGCCACCTCGGCGGGGCGCTCCTACGAGCAGTACTTC,CATSAGRSYEQYF
TRBJ2-7,TRBV6-5,TRBD1,NA,TGTGCCAGCAGTTGGTGGACAGGGACAAACTACGAGCAGTACTTC,CASSWWTGTNYEQYF
TRBJ1-1,TRBV4-1,NA,NA,TGCGCCAGCAGCCAGCCTAAACTATTGAACACTGAAGCTTTCTTT,CASSQPKLLNTEAFF
TRBJ1-1,TRBV15,NA,NA,TGTGCCACCAGCAGAGTATCAGGGGAAACTGAAGCTTTCTTT,CATSRVSGETEAFF
TRBJ2-3,TRBV4-3,TRBD2,NA,TGCGCCAGCAGCCAAGACCGGGGAGGGGGCACAGATACGCAGTATTTT,CASSQDRGGGTDTQYF
TRBJ2-7,TRBV30,TRBD2,NA,TGTGCCTGGAGTGACTTCATCGGGACTAGCTCCTACGAGCAGTACTTC,CAWSDFIGTSSYEQYF